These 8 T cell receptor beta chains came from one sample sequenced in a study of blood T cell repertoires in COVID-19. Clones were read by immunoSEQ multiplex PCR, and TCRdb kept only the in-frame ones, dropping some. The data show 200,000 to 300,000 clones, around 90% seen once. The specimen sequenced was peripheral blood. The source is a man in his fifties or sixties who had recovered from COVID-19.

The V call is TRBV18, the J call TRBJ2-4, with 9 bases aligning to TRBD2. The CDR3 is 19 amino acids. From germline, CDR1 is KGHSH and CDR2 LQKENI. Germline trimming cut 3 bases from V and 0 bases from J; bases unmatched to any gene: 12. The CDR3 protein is CASSPPSSGGTLAKNIQYF. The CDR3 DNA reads TGTGCCAGCTCACCCCCCTCGAGCGGGGGGACTCTAGCCAAAAACATTCAGTACTTC.

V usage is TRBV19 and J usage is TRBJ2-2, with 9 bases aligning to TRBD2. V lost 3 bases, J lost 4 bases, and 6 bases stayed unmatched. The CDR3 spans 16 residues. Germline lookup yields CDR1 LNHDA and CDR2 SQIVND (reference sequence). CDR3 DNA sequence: TGTGCCAGTAGTATCAGCGGGGGGCTAGCCACCGGGGAGCTGTTTTTT. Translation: CASSISGGLATGELFF.

The CDR3: CASSYVRGGIYEQYF. CDR3 DNA: TGTGCCAGCAGTTACGTCCGGGGGGGTATCTACGAGCAGTACTTC. This chain connects TRBV6-2 or TRBV6-3 to TRBJ2-7, with TRBD2 matching 8 bases. The V gene's germline CDR1 is MNHEY and CDR2 SVGEGT. The J segment lost 3 bases and the V segment lost 2 bases, leaving 6 bases of the junction unmatched. The CDR3 is 15 amino acids.

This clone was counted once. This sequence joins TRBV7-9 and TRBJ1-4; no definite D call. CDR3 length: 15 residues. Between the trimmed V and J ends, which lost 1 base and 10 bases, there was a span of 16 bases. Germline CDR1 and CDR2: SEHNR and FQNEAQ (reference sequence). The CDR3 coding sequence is TGTGCCAGCAGCTTAGGGGCCGGGGATAGCCGAAAACTGTTTTTT. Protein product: CASSLGAGDSRKLFF.

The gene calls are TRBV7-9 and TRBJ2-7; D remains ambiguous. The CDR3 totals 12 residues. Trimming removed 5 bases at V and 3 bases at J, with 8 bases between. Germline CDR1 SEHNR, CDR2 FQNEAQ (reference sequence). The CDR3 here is CASSLGDYEQYF. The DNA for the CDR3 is TGTGCCAGCAGCCTCGGAGACTACGAGCAGTACTTC. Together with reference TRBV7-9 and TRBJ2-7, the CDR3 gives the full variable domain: DTGVSQNPRHKITKRGQNVTFRCDPISEHNRLYWYRQTLGQGPEFLTYFQNEAQLEKSRLLSDRFSAERPKGSFSTLEIQRTEQGDSAMYLCASSLGDYEQYFGPGTRLTVT.

The CDR3 DNA is TGTGCCAGCAGTGAGAACAGGGCTATTGGCTATGGCTACACCTTC. This translates into CASSENRAIGYGYTF. V is TRBV6-1 and J is TRBJ1-2; D might be TRBD1 (6 bases). Trimming took off 3 bases at V and 4 bases at J, with 15 bases between the two ends. The CDR3 runs 15 residues. CDR1 MNHNS and CDR2 SASEGT come from the germline V gene.

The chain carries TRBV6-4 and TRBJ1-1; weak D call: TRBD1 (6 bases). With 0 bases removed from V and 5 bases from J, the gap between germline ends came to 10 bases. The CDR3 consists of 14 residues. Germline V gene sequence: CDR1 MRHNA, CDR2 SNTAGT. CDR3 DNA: TGTGCCAGCAGTGACTCGGGGGCTGGGACTGAAGCTTTCTTT. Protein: CASSDSGAGTEAFF.

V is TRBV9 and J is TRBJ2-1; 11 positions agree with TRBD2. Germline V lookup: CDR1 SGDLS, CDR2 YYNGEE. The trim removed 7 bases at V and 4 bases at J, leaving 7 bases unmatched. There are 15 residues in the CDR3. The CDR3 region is CASAYSGGEYNEQFF. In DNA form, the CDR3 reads TGTGCCAGCGCCTATAGCGGGGGGGAATACAATGAGCAGTTCTTC.